This T cell receptor beta chain appears in the sequencing data of a study of cytomegalovirus exposure and HLA in healthy donors. Study details: The roughly 670 first-cohort repertoires shared a platform with the roughly 120 validation repertoires, as reported in a later analysis. General study points: Three chains linked to CMV were shown in vitro to be specific for CMV antigens. Some public TCRs appeared in many individuals, while most sequences were rare.

V was clipped by 5 bases and J by 8 bases; unmatched bases: 9. Germline V gene data show CDR1 as SGHTA and CDR2 as FQGNSA. The CDR3 is 14 residues long. The data were produced by immunoSEQ multiplex PCR, yet TCRdb's version contains in-frame clones alone and is incomplete. Of 150,000 to 200,000 clones in the sample, around 88% were seen once. In its sample, this clone was seen a few times. Its antigen remains unidentified. Specimen: PBMCs. V and J are TRBV7-2 and TRBJ1-2; TRBD1 aligns across 9 bases. This TCR was sampled from a woman in her late teens or twenties in good health and CMV-seronegative. In DNA form, the CDR3 reads TGTGCCAGCAGCCCGGACAGGGGCTCCTTAGGCTACACCTTC. Translated, it gives CASSPDRGSLGYTF.